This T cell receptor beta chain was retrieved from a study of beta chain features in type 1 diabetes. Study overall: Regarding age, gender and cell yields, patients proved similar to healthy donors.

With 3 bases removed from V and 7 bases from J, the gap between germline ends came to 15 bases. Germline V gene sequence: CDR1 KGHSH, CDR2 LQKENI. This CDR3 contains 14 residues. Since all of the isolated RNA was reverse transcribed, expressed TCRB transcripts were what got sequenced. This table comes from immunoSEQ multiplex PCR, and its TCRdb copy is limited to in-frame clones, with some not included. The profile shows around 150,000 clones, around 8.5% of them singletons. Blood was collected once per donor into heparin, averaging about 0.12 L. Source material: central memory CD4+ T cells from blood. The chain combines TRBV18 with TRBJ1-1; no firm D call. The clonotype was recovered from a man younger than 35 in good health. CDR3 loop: CASSPDQGSGEAFF. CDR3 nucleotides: TGTGCCAGCTCACCGGACCAAGGGAGCGGTGAAGCTTTCTTT.